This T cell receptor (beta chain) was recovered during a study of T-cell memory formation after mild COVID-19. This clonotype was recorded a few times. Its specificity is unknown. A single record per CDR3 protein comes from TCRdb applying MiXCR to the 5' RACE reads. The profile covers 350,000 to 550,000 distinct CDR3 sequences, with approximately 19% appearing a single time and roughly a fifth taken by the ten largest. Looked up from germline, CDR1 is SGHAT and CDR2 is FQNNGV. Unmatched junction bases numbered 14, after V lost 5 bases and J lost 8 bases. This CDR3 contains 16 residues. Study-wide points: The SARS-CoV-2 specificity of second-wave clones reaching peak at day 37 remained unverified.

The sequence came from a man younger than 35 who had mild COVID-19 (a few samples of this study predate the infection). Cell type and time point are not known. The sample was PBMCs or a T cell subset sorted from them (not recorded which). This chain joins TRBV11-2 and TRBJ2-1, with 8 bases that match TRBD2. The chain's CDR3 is CASSPTTGTSRYEQFF. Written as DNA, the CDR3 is TGTGCCAGCAGCCCTACGACCGGGACTAGTAGATATGAGCAGTTCTTC.